The text below deals with one TCR beta chain. The antigen remains undetermined. This specimen belongs to a study of post-analysis software for immune sequencing data. cDNA libraries of TCR beta carried unique molecular identifiers. TCRdb passed the PCR reads through MiXCR, listing each CDR3 protein once. The sample holds about 400,000 distinct CDR3 sequences, roughly 38% seen once. CDR1 is MNHNS and CDR2 is SASEGT in the germline V gene. The length of the CDR3 is 14 residues. J lost 5 bases, V lost 2 bases, and 4 bases had no gene match. Points from the study as a whole: In patients, TRBV5-6, TRBV5-1 and TRBV20-1 belonged to four or five TRBV segments found more frequently than in controls.

The sequencing input was blood. J is TRBJ2-5 and V is TRBV6-1, with TRBD2 identical over 8 bases. The sequence was collected from a girl aged 5-17 years with multiple sclerosis. This CDR3 reads CASSERGGSETQYF. The CDR3 DNA is TGTGCCAGCAGTGAACGGGGGGGGTCTGAGACCCAGTACTTC.